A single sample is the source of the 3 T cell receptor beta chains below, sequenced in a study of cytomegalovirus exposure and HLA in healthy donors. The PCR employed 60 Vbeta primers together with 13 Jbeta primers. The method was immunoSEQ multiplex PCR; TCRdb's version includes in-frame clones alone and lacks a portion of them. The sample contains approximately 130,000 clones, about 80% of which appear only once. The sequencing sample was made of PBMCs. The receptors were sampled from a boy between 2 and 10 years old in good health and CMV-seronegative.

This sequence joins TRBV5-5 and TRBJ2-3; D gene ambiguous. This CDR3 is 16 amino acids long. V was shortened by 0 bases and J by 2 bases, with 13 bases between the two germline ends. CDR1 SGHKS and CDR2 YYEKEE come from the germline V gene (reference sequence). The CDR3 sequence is CASSLVAPAVTDTQYF. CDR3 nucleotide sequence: TGTGCCAGCAGCTTGGTGGCTCCCGCAGTCACAGATACGCAGTATTTT.

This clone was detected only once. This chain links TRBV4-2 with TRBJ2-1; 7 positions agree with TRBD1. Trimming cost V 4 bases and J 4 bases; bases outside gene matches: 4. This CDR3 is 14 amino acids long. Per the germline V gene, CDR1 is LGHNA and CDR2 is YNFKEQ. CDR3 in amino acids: CASSPGTDYNEQFF. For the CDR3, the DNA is TGTGCCAGCAGCCCGGGGACAGATTACAATGAGCAGTTCTTC.

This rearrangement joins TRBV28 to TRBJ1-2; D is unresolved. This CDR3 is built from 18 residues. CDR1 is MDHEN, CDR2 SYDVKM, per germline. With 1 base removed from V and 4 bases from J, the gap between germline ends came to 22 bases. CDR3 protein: CASSLSPRGLGIGYGYTF. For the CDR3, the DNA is TGTGCCAGCAGTTTATCCCCCCGGGGTCTGGGGATAGGCTATGGCTACACCTTC.